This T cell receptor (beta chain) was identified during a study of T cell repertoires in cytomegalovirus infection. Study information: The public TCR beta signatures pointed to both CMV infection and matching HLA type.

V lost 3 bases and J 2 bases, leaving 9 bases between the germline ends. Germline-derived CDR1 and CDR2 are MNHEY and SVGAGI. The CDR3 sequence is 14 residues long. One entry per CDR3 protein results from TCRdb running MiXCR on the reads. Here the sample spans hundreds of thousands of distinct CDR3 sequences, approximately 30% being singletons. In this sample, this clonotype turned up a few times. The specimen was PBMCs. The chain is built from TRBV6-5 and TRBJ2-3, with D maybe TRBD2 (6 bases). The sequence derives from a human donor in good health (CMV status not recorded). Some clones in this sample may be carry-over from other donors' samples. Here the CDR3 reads CASSYAGNTDTQYF. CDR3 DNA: TGTGCCAGCAGTTATGCGGGGAACACAGATACGCAGTATTTT.